The subject of this entry is one T cell receptor (beta chain). Amplification of TCR beta CDR3 regions used RNA transcripts. HTBI primers were used in a first-round RT-PCR, which preceded a second-round multiplex PCR. Using its own MiXCR run on the multiplex PCR reads, TCRdb lists one record per CDR3 protein. The sample has hundreds of thousands of distinct CDR3 sequences; around a fifth are singletons. These data come from a study of Graves' ophthalmopathy and Graves' hyperthyroidism. V was trimmed by 0 bases and J by 2 bases, leaving 13 bases between them. Germline V gene data show CDR1 as MNHEY and CDR2 as SVGAGI. The CDR3 length is 16 residues.

What was sequenced was peripheral blood. This sequence originates from a woman aged 18-30 years with stable Graves' hyperthyroidism. Some clones in this sample may be carry-over from other donors' samples. The chain has TRBV6-5 and TRBJ2-5, with D hard to call. CDR3 nucleotides: TGTGCCAGCAGTTACTCGTTTCCGCCGGAACAAGAGACCCAGTACTTC. It translates to CASSYSFPPEQETQYF.